These 23 T cell receptor beta chains share one sample of origin, sequenced in a study of cytomegalovirus exposure and HLA in healthy donors. This PCR relied on a set of 60 Vbeta primers and 13 Jbeta primers. TCRdb's table, derived via immunoSEQ multiplex PCR, lists solely in-frame clones and lacks some. The sample yields over 110,000 clones, roughly 80% seen once. Sample: PBMCs. Receptors were obtained from a man between 18 and 29 years old in good health and CMV-seronegative.

The chain combines TRBV7-3 with TRBJ2-5; 9 positions agree with TRBD2. CDR1 is SGHTA, CDR2 FQGTGA, per germline. This CDR3 is 17 amino acids long. The V and J ends lost 4 bases and 2 bases, in that order; junction bases with no gene match: 11. In DNA form, the CDR3 reads TGTGCCAGCAGCTCAGCGGGGGGTCGCTTAATTCAAGAGACCCAGTACTTC. This codes for CASSSAGGRLIQETQYF. The full variable domain, completed using reference TRBV7-3 and TRBJ2-5, is GAGVSQTPSNKVTEKGKYVELRCDPISGHTALYWYRQSLGQGPEFLIYFQGTGAADDSGLPNDRFFAVRPEGSVSTLKIQRTERGDSAVYLCASSSAGGRLIQETQYFGPGTRLLVL.

This clone has just one count. The gene calls are TRBV7-2 and TRBJ2-7, with 7 bases lining up with TRBD1. Germline-derived CDR1 and CDR2 are SGHTA and FQGNSA. The CDR3 totals 14 residues. J lost 3 bases, V lost 5 bases, and 7 bases had no gene match. The CDR3 DNA reads as TGTGCCAGCAGCCAAACGACAGGGAACTACGAGCAGTACTTC. It translates to CASSQTTGNYEQYF.

This sequence joins TRBV5-4 and TRBJ2-7; 7 bases line up with TRBD1. Germline CDR1 and CDR2: SGHNT and YYREEE (reference sequence). V was clipped by 4 bases and J by 0 bases; unmatched bases: 7. The CDR3 totals 15 residues. CDR3 residues: CASSHDRATSYEQYF. The DNA of the CDR3 is TGTGCCAGCAGCCACGACAGGGCCACCTCCTACGAGCAGTACTTC.

The gene calls are TRBV30 and TRBJ1-5; D possibly corresponds to TRBD1 (5 bases). Deletions cut 5 bases from V and 1 base from J, with 12 bases between. CDR3 length equals 14 residues. CDR1 and CDR2 (germline): GTSNPN, SVGIG (reference sequence). The CDR3, as DNA: TGTGCCTGGGGCAGGGTAGGGAGCAATCAGCCCCAGCATTTT. Protein product: CAWGRVGSNQPQHF.

This rearrangement joins TRBV2 to TRBJ2-7, with TRBD1 matching over 9 bases. In germline, CDR1 is SNHLY, CDR2 FYNNEI. Germline trimming cut 4 bases from V and 3 bases from J; bases unmatched to any gene: 4. The CDR3 is 14 residues long. CDR3: CASSGDRDIYEQYF. The CDR3 nucleotides read TGTGCCAGCAGTGGGGACAGGGACATCTACGAGCAGTACTTC.

The V gene is TRBV27, the J gene TRBJ1-2; no firm D call. From germline, CDR1 is MNHEY and CDR2 SMNVEV (reference sequence). V was clipped by 3 bases and J by 4 bases, with 15 bases between them. This CDR3 region has 15 residues. CDR3 sequence: CASSLMGPRFYGYTF. The CDR3 DNA is TGTGCCAGCAGTTTGATGGGCCCCAGATTCTATGGCTACACCTTC.

The V and J genes are TRBV5-6 and TRBJ2-5, with D unresolved. The CDR3 spans 15 residues. Germline V gene data show CDR1 as SGHDT and CDR2 as YYEEEE. Deletions cut 0 bases from V and 5 bases from J, with 14 bases between. CDR3 sequence reads: CASSLEAADWETQYF. The CDR3 DNA reads as TGTGCCAGCAGCTTGGAGGCGGCCGACTGGGAGACCCAGTACTTC.

The chain joins TRBV5-6 to TRBJ1-2, with a tentative D call TRBD1 (5 bases). The V and J ends lost 4 bases and 8 bases respectively, with 12 bases between them. This CDR3 spans 12 amino acids. Germline CDR1 reads SGHDT; CDR2 reads YYEEEE. CDR3 sequence: CASSLKGWGYTF. The CDR3 DNA sequence: TGTGCCAGCAGCCTGAAGGGGTGGGGCTACACCTTC.

The gene calls are TRBV10-3 and TRBJ1-2; D is uncertain. Trimming shortened V by 4 bases and J by 6 bases, and 6 bases separated the two germline ends. Germline V gene lookup returns CDR1 ENHRY and CDR2 SYGVKD. The CDR3 has 11 amino acids. The CDR3 DNA sequence: TGTGCCATCAGTGGAGGAGATGGCTACACCTTC. This translates into CAISGGDGYTF.

This chain joins TRBV13 and TRBJ2-5; 8 nucleotides agree with TRBD2. Germline trimming cut 4 bases from V and 5 bases from J; bases unmatched to any gene: 12. Germline V gene sequence: CDR1 PRHDT, CDR2 FYEKMQ (reference sequence). The CDR3 totals 16 residues. The CDR3 here is CASSSLVERGMETQYF. In DNA, the CDR3 is TGTGCCAGCAGCTCCCTCGTGGAGCGGGGGATGGAGACCCAGTACTTC. The variable domain in full, completed from reference TRBV13 and TRBJ2-5, reads AAGVIQSPRHLIKEKRETATLKCYPIPRHDTVYWYQQGPGQDPQFLISFYEKMQSDKGSIPDRFSAQQFSDYHSELNMSSLELGDSALYFCASSSLVERGMETQYFGPGTRLLVL.

This clone has only one observation. This rearrangement joins TRBV9 to TRBJ2-1, with 10 bases matching TRBD2. Looked up from germline, CDR1 is SGDLS and CDR2 is YYNGEE. Trimming cost V 3 bases and J 3 bases; bases outside gene matches: 6. The CDR3 has 16 residues. The CDR3 DNA reads TGTGCCAGCAGCGGCGGACTAGCGGCCCTCTACAATGAGCAGTTCTTC. This gives the protein CASSGGLAALYNEQFF.

This clone was recorded a few times. This chain connects TRBV5-8 to TRBJ2-7, with 8 bases lining up with TRBD1. The CDR3 is 14 amino acids. Germline V gene sequence: CDR1 SGHTS, CDR2 YDEGEE. V trimming: 5 bases; J trimming: 3 bases; junction bases outside the gene matches: 7. CDR3 nucleotide sequence: TGTGCCAGCAGATCCAGACAGGGGTTCTACGAGCAGTACTTC. This codes for CASRSRQGFYEQYF. Drawing the rest from reference TRBV5-8 and TRBJ2-7, the complete variable domain is EAGVTQSPTHLIKTRGQQATLRCSPISGHTSVYWYQQALGLGLQFLLWYDEGEERNRGNFPPRFSGRQFPNYSSELNVNALELEDSALYLCASRSRQGFYEQYFGPGTRLTVT.

The CDR3 sequence: CASSFLDRGQAPLHF. CDR3 nucleotides: TGTGCCAGCAGCTTCCTAGACAGGGGGCAGGCGCCCCTCCACTTT. V and J are TRBV7-8 and TRBJ1-6, with 10 bases fitting TRBD1. Germline-derived CDR1 and CDR2 are SGHVS and FQNEAQ. The CDR3 is made up of 15 amino acids. V trimming: 3 bases; J trimming: 13 bases; junction bases outside the gene matches: 9.

V gene TRBV19 combines with J gene TRBJ2-5; maybe TRBD1 (5 bases). The DNA matches TRBJ2-7 better at its end, which makes the J call doubtful. The CDR3 runs 13 residues. The germline gives CDR1 LNHDA, CDR2 SQIVND (reference sequence). CDR3 in DNA: TGTGCCAGTAGTAAACAGGTTTCGGACGAGCAGTACTTC. Translated: CASSKQVSDEQYF.

This sequence joins TRBV7-9 and TRBJ1-1; 10 bases fit TRBD1. Trimming cost V 4 bases and J 1 base; bases outside gene matches: 6. Germline CDR1 SEHNR, CDR2 FQNEAQ (reference sequence). The CDR3 is 16 residues long. CDR3 in amino acids: CASSSGQGETNTEAFF. For the CDR3, the DNA is TGTGCCAGCAGCTCCGGACAGGGGGAGACGAACACTGAAGCTTTCTTT.

This chain connects TRBV7-8 to TRBJ2-3, with D possibly TRBD1 on 6 matching bases. There are 18 residues in the CDR3. Germline V gene data show CDR1 as SGHVS and CDR2 as FQNEAQ. Deletions cut 5 bases from V and 0 bases from J, with 21 bases between. The CDR3 bases are TGTGCCAGCAGCGAACGATTCCAGGGGACCCATAGCACAGATACGCAGTATTTT. Amino acid sequence: CASSERFQGTHSTDTQYF.

J is TRBJ2-5 and V is TRBV4-3, with 7 bases aligning to TRBD2. The CDR3 covers 17 residues. V lost 1 base and J lost 3; bases outside the gene matches: 11. Germline V lookup: CDR1 LGHNA, CDR2 YSLEER. CDR3 nucleotides: TGCGCCAGCAGCCAAGTCGTGACTAGCCCCCTTAAAGAGACCCAGTACTTC. It encodes CASSQVVTSPLKETQYF.

About this clone: The same CDR3 arises from other DNA sequences in this sample as well. The rearrangement joins TRBV4-1 to TRBJ2-6; 7 bases agree with TRBD1. This CDR3 spans 18 amino acids. Trimming removed 5 bases from V and 2 bases from J; junction bases left unmatched: 12. CDR1 and CDR2 (germline): MGHRA, YSYEKL. The DNA of the CDR3 is TGCGCCAGCAGCTATCCCCCCGTGGGGACAGCTGGGGCCAACGTCCTGACTTTC. As protein: CASSYPPVGTAGANVLTF.

This chain uses TRBV7-9 with TRBJ2-3; 9 bases line up with TRBD1. Unmatched junction bases numbered 8, after V lost 4 bases and J lost 3 bases. The CDR3 runs 16 residues. Per germline, CDR1 SEHNR and CDR2 FQNEAQ (reference sequence). The CDR3 spells CASSSPPGQGTDTQYF. Written as DNA, the CDR3 is TGTGCCAGCAGCTCGCCCCCGGGACAGGGAACAGATACGCAGTATTTT.

The CDR3 sequence is CACRDSYYEQYF. CDR3 in DNA: TGTGCCTGCCGGGACAGTTACTACGAGCAGTACTTC. The J gene is TRBJ2-5, the V gene TRBV30, with 7 bases matching TRBD1. The end of the DNA fits TRBJ2-7 better, so the J call may be wrong. Germline lookup yields CDR1 GTSNPN and CDR2 SVGIG (reference sequence). There are 12 residues in the CDR3.

V and J are TRBV7-2 and TRBJ1-1, with 7 bases aligning to TRBD1. The V segment lost 4 bases and the J segment 10 bases; nucleotides outside the gene matches: 6. This CDR3 region has 12 residues. The germline gives CDR1 SGHTA, CDR2 FQGNSA. DNA of the CDR3: TGTGCCAGCAGCTCCTGGGACAGCACAGCTTTCTTT. This gives the protein CASSSWDSTAFF.

The chain has TRBV7-9 and TRBJ1-1, with 7 nucleotides matching TRBD1. CDR1 is SEHNR, CDR2 FQNEAQ, per germline (reference sequence). The CDR3 totals 15 residues. V trimming: 5 bases; J trimming: 11 bases; junction bases outside the gene matches: 17. CDR3 amino acids: CASSPPFGTAGAAFF. The CDR3 DNA reads TGTGCCAGCAGCCCCCCCTTTGGGACAGCCGGAGCCGCTTTCTTT. The full variable domain, its missing parts supplied by reference TRBV7-9 and TRBJ1-1, is DTGVSQNPRHKITKRGQNVTFRCDPISEHNRLYWYRQTLGQGPEFLTYFQNEAQLEKSRLLSDRFSAERPKGSFSTLEIQRTEQGDSAMYLCASSPPFGTAGAAFFGQGTRLTVV.

V gene TRBV19 combines with J gene TRBJ1-6; D uncertain. CDR1 and CDR2 (germline): LNHDA, SQIVND (reference sequence). The CDR3 covers 15 residues. V was trimmed by 3 bases and J by 8 bases, leaving 14 bases between them. The CDR3 region is CASSMKREAYSPLHF. CDR3 nucleotides: TGTGCCAGTAGTATGAAGAGGGAAGCTTATTCACCCCTCCACTTT.